Described below is a single TCR beta chain sequence and its context. Original methodology: Estimated nucleated cell counts came from reference gene primer amplification. Clones were read by immunoSEQ multiplex PCR, and TCRdb kept only the in-frame ones, dropping some. V and J calls and clone size are copied from that table; D and trimming were computed from the DNA. The data hold about 140,000 clones, with 80% to 85% observed a single time. CDR3 size: 14 residues. Trimming shortened V by 1 base and J by 8 bases, and 12 bases separated the two germline ends. CDR1 is MGHDK and CDR2 is SYGVNS in the germline V gene. This sample stems from a study of blood T cell repertoires in COVID-19. Study at large: Specimens from acute and convalescent COVID-19 originated in the United States, Italy and Spain. PBMCs, B-cell-depleted T cells, or T cells provided the cDNA or gDNA that made up the material.

Sequenced: peripheral blood. This sequence was found in a woman of 80 years or more with acute or convalescent COVID-19. This chain joins TRBV25-1 and TRBJ1-3; D gene unclear. The CDR3 nucleotides are TGTGCCAGCAGTGAATCGGGGTCCTGGGACACCATATATTTT. Amino acid sequence: CASSESGSWDTIYF.